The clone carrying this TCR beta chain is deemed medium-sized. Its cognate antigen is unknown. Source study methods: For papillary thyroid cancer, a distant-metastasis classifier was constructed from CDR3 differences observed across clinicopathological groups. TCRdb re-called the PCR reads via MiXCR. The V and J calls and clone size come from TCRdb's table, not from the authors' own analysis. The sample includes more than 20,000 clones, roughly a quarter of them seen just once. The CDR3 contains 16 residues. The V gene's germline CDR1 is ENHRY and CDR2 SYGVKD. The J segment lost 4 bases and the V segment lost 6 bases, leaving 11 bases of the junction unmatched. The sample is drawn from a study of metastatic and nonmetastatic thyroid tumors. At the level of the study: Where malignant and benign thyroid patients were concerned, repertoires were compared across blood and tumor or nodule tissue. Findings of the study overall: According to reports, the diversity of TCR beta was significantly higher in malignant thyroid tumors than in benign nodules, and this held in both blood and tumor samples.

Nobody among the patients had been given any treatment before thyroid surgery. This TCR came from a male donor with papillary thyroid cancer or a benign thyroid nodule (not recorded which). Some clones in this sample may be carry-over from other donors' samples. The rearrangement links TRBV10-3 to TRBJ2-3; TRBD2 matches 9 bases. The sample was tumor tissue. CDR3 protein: CAISQTIAGEADTQYF. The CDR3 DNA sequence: TGTGCCATCAGCCAGACCATAGCGGGAGAAGCAGATACGCAGTATTTT.